This entry features one TCR beta chain sequence. No antigen is known for it. V was clipped by 2 bases and J by 4 bases, with 19 bases between them. This CDR3 spans 17 amino acids. Germline lookup yields CDR1 MRHNA and CDR2 SNTAGT. Sequenced by immunoSEQ multiplex PCR; TCRdb stores in-frame clones only, minus some. The profile covers roughly 28,000 clones, with about 85% appearing a single time and roughly 8.2% taken by the ten largest. This specimen comes from a study of a mutant IDH1 vaccine in newly diagnosed glioma. Study-level information: Vaccine administration was initiated 4-6 weeks following radiotherapy alone, or with temozolomide cycles. The sex distribution of treated patients was roughly 62% male and around 38% female, with a mean age of around 40 years. Patients got radiotherapy, temozolomide, or both beforehand, and most got both. Points from the study as a whole: Pseudoprogression seemed unrelated to changes in top peripheral T cell clonotypes.

Time point in this sample: week 23, last vaccination. What each vaccine dose contained was 300 ug of mutant IDH1 20-mer peptide, accompanied by topical imiquimod. The source material was PBMCs, sampled from a glioma patient whose treatment included an IDH1 peptide vaccine. The TCR was taken from a woman in her late teens or twenties with glioma. The chain carries TRBV6-4 and TRBJ2-3; D is possibly TRBD1 or TRBD2 (6 bases each). Here the CDR3 reads CASSDLPGAPSADTQYF. For the CDR3, the DNA is TGTGCCAGCAGTGACCTTCCAGGGGCCCCTAGCGCAGATACGCAGTATTTT.